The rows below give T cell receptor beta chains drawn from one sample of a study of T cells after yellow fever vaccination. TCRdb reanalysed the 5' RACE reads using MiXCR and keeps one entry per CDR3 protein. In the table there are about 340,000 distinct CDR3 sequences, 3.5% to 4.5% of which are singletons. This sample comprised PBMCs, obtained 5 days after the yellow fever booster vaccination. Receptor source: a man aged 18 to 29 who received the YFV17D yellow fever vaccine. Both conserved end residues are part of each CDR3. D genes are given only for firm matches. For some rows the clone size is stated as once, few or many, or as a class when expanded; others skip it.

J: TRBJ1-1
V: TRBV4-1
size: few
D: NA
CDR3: CASSHFILGPEAFF
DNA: TGCGCCAGCAGCCACTTTATACTGGGGCCTGAAGCTTTCTTT

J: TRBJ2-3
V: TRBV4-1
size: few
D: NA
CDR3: CASSLLGGAPGDTQYF
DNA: TGCGCCAGCAGCCTCCTAGGGGGGGCCCCTGGAGATACGCAGTATTTT

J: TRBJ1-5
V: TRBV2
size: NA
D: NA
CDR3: CASSREQGQPQHF
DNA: TGTGCCAGCAGCAGGGAACAGGGTCAGCCCCAGCATTTT

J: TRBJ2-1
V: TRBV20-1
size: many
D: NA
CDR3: CSARLGGDEQFF
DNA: TGCAGTGCCAGACTGGGGGGCGATGAGCAGTTCTTC

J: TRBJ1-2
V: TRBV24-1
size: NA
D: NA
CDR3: CATSKGGYGYTF
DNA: TGTGCCACCAGTAAGGGTGGCTATGGCTACACCTTC

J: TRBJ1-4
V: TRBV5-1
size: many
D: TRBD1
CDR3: CASSLGQGAGKLFF
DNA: TGCGCCAGCAGCTTGGGACAGGGGGCCGGAAAACTGTTTTTT

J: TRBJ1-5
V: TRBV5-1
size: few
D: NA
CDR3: CASSPGNPNQPQHF
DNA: TGCGCCAGCAGCCCGGGGAACCCCAATCAGCCCCAGCATTTT

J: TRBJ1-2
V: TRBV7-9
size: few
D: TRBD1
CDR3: CASSWGTGGGLDGYTF
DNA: TGTGCCAGCAGCTGGGGGACAGGGGGCGGATTGGATGGCTACACCTTC

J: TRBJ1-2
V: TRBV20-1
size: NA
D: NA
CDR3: CSAREFGGSYGYTF
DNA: TGCAGTGCTAGAGAATTCGGTGGCTCCTATGGCTACACCTTC

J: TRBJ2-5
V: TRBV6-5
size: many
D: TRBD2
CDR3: CASSSYSGGASETQYF
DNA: TGTGCCAGCAGCAGTTATAGCGGGGGGGCCTCGGAGACCCAGTACTTC

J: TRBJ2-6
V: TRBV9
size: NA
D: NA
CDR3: CASSVARESGANVLTF
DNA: TGTGCCAGCAGCGTAGCTCGGGAATCCGGGGCCAACGTCCTGACTTTC

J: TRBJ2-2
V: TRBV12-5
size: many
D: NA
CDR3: CASGLVYGTGELFF
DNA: TGTGCTAGTGGTTTGGTATATGGGACCGGGGAGCTGTTTTTT

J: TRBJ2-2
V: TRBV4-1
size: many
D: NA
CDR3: CASSQAQTRVGELFF
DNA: TGCGCCAGCAGCCAAGCGCAAACTAGAGTCGGGGAGCTGTTTTTT

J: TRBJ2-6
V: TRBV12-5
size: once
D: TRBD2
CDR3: CASGRGGVGVLTF
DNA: TGTGCTAGTGGTAGGGGAGGGGTTGGCGTCCTGACTTTC

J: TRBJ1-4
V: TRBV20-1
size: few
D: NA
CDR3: CSATLGAANEKLFF
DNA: TGCAGTGCTACCCTGGGGGCAGCTAATGAAAAACTGTTTTTT

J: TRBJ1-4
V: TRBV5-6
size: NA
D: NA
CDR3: CASSSGSSGEKLFF
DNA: TGTGCCAGCAGCTCCGGGTCCTCTGGGGAAAAACTGTTTTTT

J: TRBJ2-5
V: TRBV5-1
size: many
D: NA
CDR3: CASSFYRLQETQYF
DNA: TGCGCCAGCAGCTTTTACAGGCTGCAAGAGACCCAGTACTTC

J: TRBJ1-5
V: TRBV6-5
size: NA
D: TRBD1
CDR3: CATQAGGQRPSQPQHF
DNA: TGTGCCACCCAGGCAGGGGGACAGAGACCATCCCAGCCCCAGCATTTT

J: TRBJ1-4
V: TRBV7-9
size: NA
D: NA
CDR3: CASSPGAHEKLFF
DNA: TGTGCCAGCAGCCCCGGCGCCCATGAAAAACTGTTTTTT

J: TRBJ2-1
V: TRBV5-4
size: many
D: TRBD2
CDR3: CASSLLSGGIYNEQFF
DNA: TGTGCCAGCAGCCTCCTATCGGGGGGGATCTACAATGAGCAGTTCTTC

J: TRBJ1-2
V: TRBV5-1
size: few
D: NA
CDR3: CASSLTGFGGYGYTF
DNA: TGCGCCAGCAGCCTTACGGGGTTTGGTGGCTATGGCTACACCTTC

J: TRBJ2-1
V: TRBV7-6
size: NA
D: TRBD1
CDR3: CASSPQGGQGIAYNEQFF
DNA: TGTGCCAGCAGCCCCCAAGGAGGACAGGGGATTGCCTACAATGAGCAGTTCTTC

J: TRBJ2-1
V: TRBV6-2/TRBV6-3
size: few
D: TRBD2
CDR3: CASSLSGGSQFF
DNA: TGTGCCAGCAGCCTTAGCGGGGGTAGTCAGTTCTTC